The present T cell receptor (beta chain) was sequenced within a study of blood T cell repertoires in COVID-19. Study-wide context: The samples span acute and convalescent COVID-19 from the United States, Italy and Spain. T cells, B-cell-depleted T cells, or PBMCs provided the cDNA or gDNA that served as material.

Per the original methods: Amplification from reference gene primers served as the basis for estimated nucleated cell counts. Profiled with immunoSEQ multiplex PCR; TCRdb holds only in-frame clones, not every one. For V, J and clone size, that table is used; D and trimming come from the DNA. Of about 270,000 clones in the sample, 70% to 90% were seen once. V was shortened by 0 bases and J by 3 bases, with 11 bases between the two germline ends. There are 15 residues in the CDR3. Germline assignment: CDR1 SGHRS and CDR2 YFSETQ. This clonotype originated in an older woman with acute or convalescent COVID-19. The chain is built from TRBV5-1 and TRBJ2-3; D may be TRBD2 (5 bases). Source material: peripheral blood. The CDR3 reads CASSLERVGTDTQYF. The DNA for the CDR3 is TGCGCCAGCAGCTTGGAGAGGGTGGGGACAGATACGCAGTATTTT.